This T cell receptor beta chain was identified in a study of cytomegalovirus exposure and HLA in healthy donors. The study's findings and limits: The study listed 150 to 200 cytomegalovirus-associated TCR beta chains. According to a subsequent analysis, TCR clusters identified in the first cohort showed a tendency to co-occur across the roughly 120 validation repertoires.

For this clone: Its antigen is not identified.

In germline, CDR1 is MNHNS, CDR2 SASEGT. This CDR3 is built from 15 residues. The V end lost 3 bases, the J end lost 5 bases, and 16 bases lay between the germline ends. Using immunoSEQ multiplex PCR, the repertoire was profiled, and TCRdb retains in-frame clones only, with some absent. Of some 170,000 clones listed, about 86% are singletons. Sequencing was performed on PBMCs. This chain uses TRBV6-1 with TRBJ1-1, with unresolved D. This receptor was identified in a woman in her 30s in good health and CMV-seronegative. CDR3 sequence reads: CASSENYSGGTEAFF. DNA for the CDR3: TGTGCCAGCAGTGAGAATTATTCGGGTGGGACTGAAGCTTTCTTT.